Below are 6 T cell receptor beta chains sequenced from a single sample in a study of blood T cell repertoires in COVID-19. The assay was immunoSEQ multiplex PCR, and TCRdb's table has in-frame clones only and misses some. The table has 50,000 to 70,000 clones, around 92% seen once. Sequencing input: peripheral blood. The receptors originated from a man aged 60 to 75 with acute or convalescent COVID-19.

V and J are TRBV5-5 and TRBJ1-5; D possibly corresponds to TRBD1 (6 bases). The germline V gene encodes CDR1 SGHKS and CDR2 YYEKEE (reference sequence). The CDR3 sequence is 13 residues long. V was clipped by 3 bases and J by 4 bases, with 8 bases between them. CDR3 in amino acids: CASSWTVNQPQHF. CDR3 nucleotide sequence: TGTGCCAGCAGCTGGACAGTAAATCAGCCCCAGCATTTT.

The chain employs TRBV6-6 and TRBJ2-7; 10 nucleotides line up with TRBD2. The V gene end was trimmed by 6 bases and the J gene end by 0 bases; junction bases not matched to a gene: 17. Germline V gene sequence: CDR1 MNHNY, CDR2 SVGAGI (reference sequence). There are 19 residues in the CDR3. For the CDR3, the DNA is TGTGCCAGCAGCCGAACGAACAGGGTTACTAGCGGGAACTCCTACGAGCAGTACTTC. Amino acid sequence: CASSRTNRVTSGNSYEQYF.

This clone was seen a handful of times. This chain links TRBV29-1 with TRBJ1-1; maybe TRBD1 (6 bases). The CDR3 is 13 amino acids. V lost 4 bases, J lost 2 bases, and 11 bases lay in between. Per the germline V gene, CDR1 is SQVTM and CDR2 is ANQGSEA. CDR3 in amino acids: CSVGNRDNTEAFF. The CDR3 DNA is TGCAGCGTTGGTAACAGGGATAACACTGAAGCTTTCTTT.

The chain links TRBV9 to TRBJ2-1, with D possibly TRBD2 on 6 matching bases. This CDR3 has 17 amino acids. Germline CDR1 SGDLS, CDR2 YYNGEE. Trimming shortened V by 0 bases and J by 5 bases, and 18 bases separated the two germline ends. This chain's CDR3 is CASSVDSGQRTNNEQFF. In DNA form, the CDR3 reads TGTGCCAGCAGCGTAGATAGCGGCCAAAGAACCAACAATGAGCAGTTCTTC.

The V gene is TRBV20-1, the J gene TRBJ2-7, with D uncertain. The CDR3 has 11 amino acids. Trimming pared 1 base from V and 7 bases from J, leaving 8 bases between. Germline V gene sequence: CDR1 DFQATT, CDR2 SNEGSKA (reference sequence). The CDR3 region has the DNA TGCAGTGCTAGAGTTAACCGGGAGCAGTACTTC. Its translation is CSARVNREQYF.

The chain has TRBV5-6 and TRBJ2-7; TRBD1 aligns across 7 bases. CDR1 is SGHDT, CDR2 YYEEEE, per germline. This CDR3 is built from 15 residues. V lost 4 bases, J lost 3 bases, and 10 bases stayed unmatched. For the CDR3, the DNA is TGTGCCAGCAGCCCCGAGGGGGCCCCGTTCTACGAGCAGTACTTC. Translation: CASSPEGAPFYEQYF.